This T cell receptor beta chain derives from a study of blood T cell repertoires in COVID-19. In the original workflow: Amplified reference gene primers provided the basis for estimating nucleated cell counts. Measured with immunoSEQ multiplex PCR; TCRdb has only the in-frame clones, and not every one. The DNA was the basis for D and trimming; V, J and clone size are from that table. The profile covers about 320,000 clones, with 80% to 90% appearing a single time and under 6% taken by the ten largest. The germline V gene encodes CDR1 SNHLY and CDR2 FYNNEI. The CDR3 spans 12 residues. J gave up 6 bases and V 7 bases, and 5 bases lay outside the gene matches. Participant ages covered about 18 to 95 years across 20 to 25 US areas. Donors were grouped by their self-reported clinical history.

This TCR was sampled from a man aged 25 to 45 who had recovered from COVID-19. The V and J genes are TRBV2 and TRBJ1-2; 7 bases agree with TRBD1. Sequencing input: PBMCs or T cells enriched from blood (not recorded which). CDR3 amino acids: CASIDRADGYTF. In nucleotides, the CDR3 is TGTGCCAGCATCGACAGGGCCGATGGCTACACCTTC.